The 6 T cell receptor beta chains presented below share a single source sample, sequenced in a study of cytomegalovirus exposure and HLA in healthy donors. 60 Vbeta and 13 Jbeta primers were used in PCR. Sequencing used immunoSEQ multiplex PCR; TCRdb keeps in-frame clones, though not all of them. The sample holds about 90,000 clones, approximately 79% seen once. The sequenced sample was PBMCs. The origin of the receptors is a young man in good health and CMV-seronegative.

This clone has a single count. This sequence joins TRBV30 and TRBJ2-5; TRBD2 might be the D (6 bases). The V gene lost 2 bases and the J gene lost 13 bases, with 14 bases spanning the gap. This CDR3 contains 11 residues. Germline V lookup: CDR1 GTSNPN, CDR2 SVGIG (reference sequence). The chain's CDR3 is CAWSLPGLVYF. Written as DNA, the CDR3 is TGTGCCTGGAGTTTACCGGGACTGGTGTACTTC.

The chain's CDR3 is CASSQGAAGGLGNTIYF. The CDR3 bases are TGCGCCAGCAGCCAAGGGGCGGCGGGGGGGCTTGGAAACACCATATATTTT. The rearrangement links TRBV4-3 to TRBJ1-3; a possible D gene is TRBD1 (6 bases). The CDR3 sequence is 17 residues long. Germline CDR1 and CDR2: LGHNA and YSLEER. Trimming shortened V by 1 base and J by 3 bases, and 16 bases separated the two germline ends.

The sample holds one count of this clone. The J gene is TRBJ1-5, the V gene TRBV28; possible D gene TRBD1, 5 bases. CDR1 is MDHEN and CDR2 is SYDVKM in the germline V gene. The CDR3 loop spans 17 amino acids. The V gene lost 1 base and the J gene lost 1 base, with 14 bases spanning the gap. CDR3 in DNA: TGTGCCAGCAGTTTATTCAGGGTGAGGTTGAGCAATCAGCCCCAGCATTTT. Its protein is CASSLFRVRLSNQPQHF.

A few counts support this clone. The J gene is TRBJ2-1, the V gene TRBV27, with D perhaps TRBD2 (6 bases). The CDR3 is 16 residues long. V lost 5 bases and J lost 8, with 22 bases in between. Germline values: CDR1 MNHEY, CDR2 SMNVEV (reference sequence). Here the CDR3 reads CASSISGTPWGDEQFF. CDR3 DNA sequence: TGTGCCAGCAGTATCTCCGGGACCCCCTGGGGGGATGAGCAGTTCTTC.

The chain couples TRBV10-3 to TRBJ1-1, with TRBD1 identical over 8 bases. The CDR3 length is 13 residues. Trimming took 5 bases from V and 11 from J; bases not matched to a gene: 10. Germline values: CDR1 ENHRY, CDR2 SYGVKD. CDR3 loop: CAISKPGQASAFF. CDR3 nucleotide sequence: TGTGCCATCAGTAAACCGGGACAGGCTTCGGCTTTCTTT.

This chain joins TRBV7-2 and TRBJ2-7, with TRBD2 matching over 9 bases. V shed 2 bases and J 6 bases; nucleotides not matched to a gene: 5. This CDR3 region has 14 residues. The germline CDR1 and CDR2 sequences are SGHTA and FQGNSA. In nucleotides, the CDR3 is TGTGCCAGCAGCTTAAGCCTAGCGGGGATCGAGCAGTACTTC. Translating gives CASSLSLAGIEQYF.